This TCR beta chain was sequenced during a study of beta chain features in type 1 diabetes. Study-wide results and limits: Type 1 diabetes patients showed fewer insertions and more deletions at VDJ junctions.

Expressed TCRB transcripts were sequenced, since all the RNA that had been isolated was reverse transcribed. Clones were read by immunoSEQ multiplex PCR, and TCRdb kept only the in-frame ones, dropping some. The sample yields approximately 170,000 clones, approximately 8.4% seen once. For this clone: Its antigen is undetermined. In the same sample, other DNA sequences code for this CDR3.

CDR1 is KGHSH and CDR2 is LQKENI in the germline V gene. J lost 0 bases, V lost 3 bases, and 9 bases had no gene match. This CDR3 contains 18 residues. Sequenced sample: central memory CD4+ T cells from blood. The V gene is TRBV18, the J gene TRBJ1-3, with 9 bases that match TRBD1. This TCR came from a woman aged 18-35 years in good health. The CDR3 DNA sequence: TGTGCCAGCTCACCTACCCCGGGACAGGGTTTCTCTGGAAACACCATATATTTT. It yields the protein CASSPTPGQGFSGNTIYF.